The text below deals with one T cell receptor (beta chain). The data belong to a study of blood T cell repertoires in COVID-19. Study in general: From the United States, Italy and Spain came samples of acute and convalescent COVID-19. Sample material is recorded as cDNA or gDNA derived from T cells, B-cell-depleted T cells, or PBMCs.

Produced via immunoSEQ multiplex PCR; TCRdb's table is partial and in-frame only. The sample carries about 380,000 clones, more than 70% recorded once. The clonotype comes from a man aged 25-45 years who had recovered from COVID-19. Specimen: PBMCs or T cells enriched from blood (not recorded which).

The CDR3 sequence: CAWSVSRLGGEQYF. The CDR3 DNA is TGTGCCTGGAGTGTTTCTCGTTTGGGAGGGGAGCAGTACTTC. The V and J genes are TRBV30 and TRBJ2-7; TRBD2 aligns across 7 bases. The CDR3 consists of 14 residues. V dropped 0 bases and J dropped 7; count of bases not matched to a gene: 9. Germline V gene lookup returns CDR1 GTSNPN and CDR2 SVGIG (reference sequence).